This TCR beta chain was captured in a study of cytomegalovirus exposure and HLA in healthy donors. CDR3 length equals 15 residues. Germline V lookup: CDR1 MDHEN, CDR2 SYDVKM. J lost 4 bases, V lost 7 bases, and 10 bases had no gene match. Researchers ran the PCR with 60 Vbeta and 13 Jbeta primers. Profiling relied on immunoSEQ multiplex PCR, and the TCRdb table lists in-frame clones only, not all of them. Of 80,000 to 100,000 clones listed, roughly four fifths are singletons. The J gene is TRBJ2-7, the V gene TRBV28; 10 nucleotides align to TRBD1. Sequencing input: PBMCs. The sequence was collected from a female donor in good health and CMV-seropositive. CDR3 in DNA: TGTGCCAGCACCCGGCCCGGGACAGGGGTATACGAGCAGTACTTC. This codes for CASTRPGTGVYEQYF.